This TCR beta chain was sequenced during a study of shared clonotypes between healthy human individuals. Background on the study: Aged 18 to 49, the donors were a couple of women and a few men. General study results and limits: Clonotypes not shared had lower generation probabilities than those common to all four donors.

CDR1 is WSHSY, CDR2 SAAADI, per germline. With 3 bases removed from V and 2 bases from J, the gap between germline ends came to 8 bases. This CDR3 has 14 residues. In this sample, this clone turned up a few times. The antigen remains undetermined. In the same sample, other DNA sequences code for this CDR3. CD45RO-negative cells were positively selected for CCR7, leaving out terminally differentiated effector memory CD45RA+ cells. Using immunoSEQ multiplex PCR, the repertoire was profiled, and TCRdb retains in-frame clones only, with some absent. The sample has roughly 2,000,000 clones; about 95% are singletons.

The rearrangement links TRBV10-2 to TRBJ1-5; D is possibly TRBD1 (5 bases). Sequencing used naive CD8+ T cells sorted from blood. This receptor was identified in a man aged 18 to 30 in good health. This CDR3 reads CASSEGRGNQPQHF. The CDR3 nucleotides read TGCGCCAGCAGTGAAGGCAGGGGCAATCAGCCCCAGCATTTT.